Shown below are 11 T cell receptor beta chains from a single sample sequenced in a study of beta chain features in type 1 diabetes. Reverse transcription of all isolated RNA meant that expressed TCRB transcripts were sequenced. Measured with immunoSEQ multiplex PCR; TCRdb has only the in-frame clones, and not every one. Among a few hundred thousand clones, less than 15% were seen once, and the ten largest hold more than 0.015%. Source material: naive CD4+ T cells from blood. Receptors originate from a young woman in good health.

This clone was observed a handful of times. CDR3 protein: CASSASEGQFF. CDR3 DNA sequence: TGTGCCAGCAGTGCTAGCGAAGGGCAGTTCTTC. V usage is TRBV28 and J usage is TRBJ2-1, with D maybe TRBD2 (6 bases). The V end was cut by 5 bases, the J end by 12 bases, with 11 bases between. The length of the CDR3 is 11 residues. From germline, CDR1 is MDHEN and CDR2 SYDVKM.

This rearrangement joins TRBV11-2 to TRBJ2-2, with D perhaps TRBD1 (6 bases). CDR3 size: 17 residues. CDR1 and CDR2 from the germline V gene are SGHAT and FQNNGV. With 0 bases removed from V and 0 bases from J, the gap between germline ends came to 11 bases. The DNA of the CDR3 is TGTGCCAGCAGCTTAGACTGGGGGCAGGCGAACACCGGGGAGCTGTTTTTT. Encoded protein: CASSLDWGQANTGELFF.

This CDR3 reads CASSLDRAAGYTF. CDR3 nucleotides: TGTGCCAGCAGCCTTGACAGGGCGGCTGGCTACACCTTC. The V call is TRBV7-2, the J call TRBJ1-2, with 7 bases identical to TRBD1. V was clipped by 5 bases and J by 7 bases; unmatched bases: 7. This CDR3 spans 13 amino acids. CDR1 SGHTA and CDR2 FQGNSA come from the germline V gene.

This clone showed up just a few times. The CDR3 protein is CASSFSDTQYF. In DNA, the CDR3 is TGTGCCAGCAGCTTCTCAGATACGCAGTATTTT. This rearrangement joins TRBV7-2 to TRBJ2-3; D gene uncertain. Between the trimmed V and J ends, which lost 3 bases and 4 bases, there was a span of 2 bases. Germline CDR1 SGHTA, CDR2 FQGNSA. This CDR3 is 11 amino acids long.

This chain links TRBV29-1 with TRBJ2-5, with 11 bases aligning to TRBD2. The germline CDR1 and CDR2 sequences are SQVTM and ANQGSEA. This CDR3 region has 16 residues. The junction had 15 bases not matched to a gene; V was cut back by 5 bases and J by 7 bases. The DNA of the CDR3 is TGCAGCGTTCACGGAATAGCGGGGGGGACCGGAGGGACCCAGTACTTC. This translates into CSVHGIAGGTGGTQYF.

The chain links TRBV7-9 to TRBJ2-4, with no clear D. V lost 1 base, J lost 7 bases, and 11 bases lay in between. CDR3 size: 14 residues. Germline CDR1 reads SEHNR; CDR2 reads FQNEAQ (reference sequence). CDR3 sequence: CASSLEPASNIQYF. CDR3 bases: TGTGCCAGCAGCTTAGAGCCAGCGTCGAACATTCAGTACTTC.

The table lists this clone with a few counts. This rearrangement joins TRBV7-2 to TRBJ1-5; 7 bases match TRBD1. The CDR3 spans 14 residues. V was pared by 4 bases and J by 4 bases, with 4 bases of the junction left unmatched. CDR1 SGHTA and CDR2 FQGNSA come from the germline V gene. The CDR3 reads CASSSTGVNQPQHF. For the CDR3, the DNA is TGTGCCAGCAGCTCAACAGGGGTTAATCAGCCCCAGCATTTT. The full variable domain, its missing parts supplied by reference TRBV7-2 and TRBJ1-5, is GAGVSQSPSNKVTEKGKDVELRCDPISGHTALYWYRQSLGQGLEFLIYFQGNSAPDKSGLPSDRFSAERTGGSVSTLTIQRTQQEDSAVYLCASSSTGVNQPQHFGDGTRLSIL.

J is TRBJ2-2 and V is TRBV27, with 9 bases identical to TRBD1. Germline CDR1 is MNHEY and CDR2 is SMNVEV (reference sequence). This CDR3 has 15 residues. V dropped 7 bases and J dropped 6; count of bases not matched to a gene: 9. The CDR3, as DNA: TGTGCCAGCACGGAACAGGGGGCGCGTGCCGGGGAGCTGTTTTTT. It specifies CASTEQGARAGELFF.

This clone was counted between two and nine times. The chain employs TRBV7-2 and TRBJ2-5, with 13 nucleotides matching TRBD2. J gave up 5 bases and V 9 bases, and 6 bases lay outside the gene matches. Germline assignment: CDR1 SGHTA and CDR2 FQGNSA. The CDR3 is 14 amino acids. CDR3 region: CASSGLAGVETQYF. Written as DNA, the CDR3 is TGTGCCAGTTCCGGACTAGCGGGAGTTGAGACCCAGTACTTC.

This clone was detected a few times. The chain links TRBV14 to TRBJ2-1; D is perhaps TRBD1 (6 bases). V lost 4 bases and J lost 2, with 18 bases in between. CDR1 SGHDN and CDR2 FVKESK come from the germline V gene. CDR3 size: 17 residues. As DNA, the CDR3 is TGTGCCAGCAGCCTTAGGAGATGGGACACAACCTACAATGAGCAGTTCTTC. Translating gives CASSLRRWDTTYNEQFF.

This sequence joins TRBV7-9 and TRBJ2-2, with D perhaps matching TRBD1 (6 bases). The CDR3 has 17 amino acids. V shed 6 bases and J shed 0 bases, with 17 bases lying between them. Germline CDR1 and CDR2: SEHNR and FQNEAQ (reference sequence). DNA of the CDR3: TGTGCCAGCAGGATAACTCTACAGGGAACGAACACCGGGGAGCTGTTTTTT. It specifies CASRITLQGTNTGELFF. The full variable domain, its missing parts supplied by reference TRBV7-9 and TRBJ2-2, is DTGVSQNPRHKITKRGQNVTFRCDPISEHNRLYWYRQTLGQGPEFLTYFQNEAQLEKSRLLSDRFSAERPKGSFSTLEIQRTEQGDSAMYLCASRITLQGTNTGELFFGEGSRLTVL.